The 17 T cell receptor beta chains given below trace back to one sample, sequenced in a study of CD8+ T cells in alopecia areata. The authors extracted RNA and reverse transcribed it into cDNA as the sequencing template. Generated by immunoSEQ multiplex PCR, the TCRdb table keeps only in-frame clones and is missing some. The sample shows fewer than 150,000 clones, about two fifths of them seen only once. The sample was CD4+ T cells sorted from blood. The receptor source for this set is a human donor with alopecia areata.

The chain combines TRBV29-1 with TRBJ1-2; 9 bases are a match to TRBD1. The germline CDR1 and CDR2 sequences are SQVTM and ANQGSEA. The CDR3 sequence is 16 residues long. The junction had 8 bases not matched to a gene; V was cut back by 1 base and J by 2 bases. CDR3 nucleotides: TGCAGCGTTGAAGCTCACAGGGGGCCCTCAAACTATGGCTACACCTTC. Translated: CSVEAHRGPSNYGYTF. The full variable domain, completed using reference TRBV29-1 and TRBJ1-2, is SAVISQKPSRDICQRGTSLTIQCQVDSQVTMMFWYRQQPGQSLTLIATANQGSEATYESGFVIDKFPISRPNLTFSTLTVSNMSPEDSSIYLCSVEAHRGPSNYGYTFGSGTRLTVV.

This clone was detected a few times. The chain combines TRBV30 with TRBJ2-3, with TRBD2 as a possible D gene (6 bases). V lost 4 bases and J 10 bases, leaving 21 bases between the germline ends. Germline V gives CDR1 GTSNPN, CDR2 SVGIG (reference sequence). This CDR3 comprises 14 residues. CDR3 sequence (DNA): TGTGCCTGGACCGGACTTGCAGGAGGAGGGTCGCAGTATTTT. This codes for CAWTGLAGGGSQYF. The full variable domain, rest sourced from reference TRBV30 and TRBJ2-3, is SQTIHQWPATLVQPVGSPLSLECTVEGTSNPNLYWYRQAAGRGLQLLFYSVGIGQISSEVPQNLSASRPQDRQFILSSKKLLLSDSGFYLCAWTGLAGGGSQYFGPGTRLTVL.

For this clone: This may arise from a read error, as a much more abundant clone is one base away. The rearrangement links TRBV28 to TRBJ2-7; D unresolved. The CDR3 covers 11 residues. Between the trimmed V and J ends, which lost 6 bases and 2 bases, there was a span of 5 bases. Per germline, CDR1 MDHEN and CDR2 SYDVKM. The CDR3 reads CASSRTYEQYF. The CDR3 DNA reads as TGTGCCAGCAGCCGCACCTACGAGCAGTACTTC. Full variable domain (outside the CDR3, taken from reference TRBV28 and TRBJ2-7): DVKVTQSSRYLVKRTGEKVFLECVQDMDHENMFWYRQDPGLGLRLIYFSYDVKMKEKGDIPEGYSVSREKKERFSLILESASTNQTSMYLCASSRTYEQYFGPGTRLTVT.

This chain connects TRBV7-2 to TRBJ1-1, with unresolved D. Trimming removed 4 bases at V and 0 bases at J, with 6 bases between. The CDR3 consists of 13 residues. Germline V gives CDR1 SGHTA, CDR2 FQGNSA. The CDR3 DNA sequence: TGTGCCAGCAGCTCCGGATTGAACACTGAAGCTTTCTTT. It yields the protein CASSSGLNTEAFF.

The chain recombines TRBV13 with TRBJ1-2; TRBD1 agrees at 7 bases. The V segment lost 6 bases and the J segment 5 bases; nucleotides outside the gene matches: 9. Per the germline V gene, CDR1 is PRHDT and CDR2 is FYEKMQ (reference sequence). The CDR3 length is 14 residues. The CDR3 protein is CASRLTGVRYGYTF. CDR3 coding DNA: TGTGCCAGCAGATTAACAGGGGTACGGTATGGCTACACCTTC.

Only a few counts were recorded for this clone. This same CDR3 is encoded by further DNA sequences in the sample. The chain uses TRBV7-9 and TRBJ2-3, with D perhaps TRBD1 (6 bases). This CDR3 has 16 residues. Between the trimmed V and J ends, which lost 4 bases and 0 bases, there was a span of 14 bases. In germline, CDR1 is SEHNR, CDR2 FQNEAQ (reference sequence). CDR3 amino acids: CASSSSRGTSTDTQYF. In nucleotides, the CDR3 is TGTGCCAGCAGCTCAAGTAGGGGGACAAGCACAGATACGCAGTATTTT.

The chain has TRBV29-1 and TRBJ1-1, with TRBD1 matching 7 bases. V was clipped by 0 bases and J by 7 bases; unmatched bases: 5. The CDR3 extends over 13 amino acids. Germline loops: CDR1 SQVTM, CDR2 ANQGSEA. CDR3 bases: TGCAGCGTTGAAGAGTGGACAGGCGGTGAAGCTTTCTTT. Amino acids: CSVEEWTGGEAFF.

This clone was detected only a few times. The rearrangement joins TRBV29-1 to TRBJ2-1; TRBD2 agrees at 14 bases. V lost 7 bases, J lost 8 bases, and 7 bases stayed unmatched. The CDR3 is made up of 14 amino acids. Germline-derived CDR1 and CDR2 are SQVTM and ANQGSEA. The DNA for the CDR3 is TGCAGCGGCCGGACTAGCGGGAGGATCTATGAGCAGTTCTTC. Its translation: CSGRTSGRIYEQFF.

This clone appeared a few times. The CDR3 coding sequence is TGTGCCAGCAGACCCGGGACTAGCGGTTACAATGAGCAGTTCTTC. It translates to CASRPGTSGYNEQFF. The chain uses TRBV7-8 and TRBJ2-1; 11 bases agree with TRBD2. The junction had 5 bases not matched to a gene; V was cut back by 6 bases and J by 4 bases. Germline V CDR1 and CDR2: SGHVS, FQNEAQ. The CDR3 is made up of 15 amino acids.

This rearrangement joins TRBV10-3 to TRBJ2-7; D gene unclear. Per germline, CDR1 ENHRY and CDR2 SYGVKD. Deletions cut 11 bases from V and 4 bases from J, with 18 bases between. The CDR3 loop spans 13 amino acids. In nucleotides, the CDR3 is TGTGCCCCTTCGGACCCACAAGAGTACGAGCAGTACTTC. Protein sequence: CAPSDPQEYEQYF.

The chain has TRBV6-5 and TRBJ1-6, with D possibly TRBD1 on 5 matching bases. Trimming cost V 0 bases and J 7 bases, with 13 bases left between them. Germline CDR1 is MNHEY and CDR2 is SVGAGI. The CDR3 is 16 residues long. This CDR3 reads CASSYSHQGQNSPLHF. The CDR3 nucleotides read TGTGCCAGCAGTTACTCTCACCAGGGCCAGAATTCACCCCTCCACTTT.

This clone was observed a handful of times. This chain links TRBV7-2 with TRBJ2-4, with D perhaps TRBD1 or TRBD2 (5 bases each). Germline CDR1 and CDR2: SGHTA and FQGNSA. Trimming cost V 4 bases and J 1 base, with 14 bases left between them. The CDR3 has 16 residues. DNA of the CDR3: TGTGCCAGCAGCTCCCCAGGGAGTACGGCCAAAAACATTCAGTACTTC. It codes for CASSSPGSTAKNIQYF.

The chain carries TRBV20-1 and TRBJ2-3; D may be TRBD1 (5 bases). V was shortened by 5 bases and J by 4 bases, with 7 bases between the two germline ends. The CDR3 is 11 amino acids. In germline, CDR1 is DFQATT, CDR2 SNEGSKA (reference sequence). The CDR3 reads CSASQADTQYF. The CDR3 bases are TGCAGTGCTTCACAGGCAGATACGCAGTATTTT.

The gene calls are TRBV30 and TRBJ2-2; TRBD2 aligns across 7 bases. The CDR3 covers 16 residues. Per the germline V gene, CDR1 is GTSNPN and CDR2 is SVGIG (reference sequence). J gave up 5 bases and V 2 bases, and 11 bases lay outside the gene matches. The CDR3 DNA sequence: TGTGCCTGGAGTCCCTTTGCGGGAGTCGGAACCGGGGAGCTGTTTTTT. Its protein product is CAWSPFAGVGTGELFF.

In its sample, this clone was seen a few times. The sample has other DNA sequences that encode this CDR3 too. J is TRBJ2-7 and V is TRBV28; D unclear. The CDR3 is 12 residues long. Trimming pared 2 bases from V and 2 bases from J, leaving 4 bases between. CDR1 is MDHEN, CDR2 SYDVKM, per germline. In DNA, the CDR3 is TGTGCCAGCAGTTTAGCGGCCTACGAGCAGTACTTC. Protein product: CASSLAAYEQYF.

CDR3 in amino acids: CSVGQGPTDTQYF. The CDR3 nucleotides read TGCAGCGTGGGACAGGGGCCCACAGATACGCAGTATTTT. The V call is TRBV29-1, the J call TRBJ2-3; 10 bases agree with TRBD1. J lost 2 bases, V lost 6 bases, and 2 bases had no gene match. CDR1 and CDR2 from the germline V gene are SQVTM and ANQGSEA. The CDR3 consists of 13 residues.

This chain connects TRBV5-1 to TRBJ2-5, with D unresolved. The CDR3 covers 14 residues. In germline, CDR1 is SGHRS, CDR2 YFSETQ. Deletions cut 3 bases from V and 1 base from J, with 10 bases between. CDR3 protein: CASSSFGAQETQYF. In nucleotides, the CDR3 is TGCGCCAGCAGCTCGTTTGGAGCCCAAGAGACCCAGTACTTC. Combining the CDR3 with reference TRBV5-1 and TRBJ2-5 gives the whole variable domain KAGVTQTPRYLIKTRGQQVTLSCSPISGHRSVSWYQQTPGQGLQFLFEYFSETQRNKGNFPGRFSGRQFSNSRSEMNVSTLELGDSALYLCASSSFGAQETQYFGPGTRLLVL.